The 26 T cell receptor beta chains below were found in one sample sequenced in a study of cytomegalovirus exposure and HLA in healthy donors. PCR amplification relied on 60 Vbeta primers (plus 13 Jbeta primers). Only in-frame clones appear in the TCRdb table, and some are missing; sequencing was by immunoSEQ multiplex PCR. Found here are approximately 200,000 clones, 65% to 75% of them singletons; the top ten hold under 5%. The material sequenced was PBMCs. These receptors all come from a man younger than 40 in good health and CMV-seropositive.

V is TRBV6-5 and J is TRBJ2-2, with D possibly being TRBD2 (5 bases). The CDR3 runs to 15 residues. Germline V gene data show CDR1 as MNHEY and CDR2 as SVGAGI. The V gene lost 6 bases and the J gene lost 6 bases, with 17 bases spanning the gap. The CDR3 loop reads CASSPSSGESGELFF. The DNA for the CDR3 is TGTGCCAGCAGCCCCTCGTCCGGGGAGTCCGGGGAGCTGTTTTTT.

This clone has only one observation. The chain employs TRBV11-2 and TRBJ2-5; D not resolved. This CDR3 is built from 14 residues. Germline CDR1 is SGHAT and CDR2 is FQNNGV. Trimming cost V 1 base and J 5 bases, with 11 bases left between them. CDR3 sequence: CASSLGPNGETQYF. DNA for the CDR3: TGTGCCAGCAGCTTAGGCCCCAACGGGGAGACCCAGTACTTC.

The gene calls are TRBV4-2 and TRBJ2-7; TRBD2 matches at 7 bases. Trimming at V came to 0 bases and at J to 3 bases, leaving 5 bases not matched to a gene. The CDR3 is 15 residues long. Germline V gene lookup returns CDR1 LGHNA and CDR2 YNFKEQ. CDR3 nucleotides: TGTGCCAGCAGCCAAGATTCTAGCGGAAGCTACGAGCAGTACTTC. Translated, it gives CASSQDSSGSYEQYF.

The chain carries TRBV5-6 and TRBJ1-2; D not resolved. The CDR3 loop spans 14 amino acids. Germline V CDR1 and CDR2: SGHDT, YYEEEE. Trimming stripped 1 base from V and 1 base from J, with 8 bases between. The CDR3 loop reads CASSLISHNYGYTF. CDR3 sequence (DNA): TGTGCCAGCAGCTTGATTTCCCATAACTATGGCTACACCTTC.

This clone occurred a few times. Written as DNA, the CDR3 is TGTGCCAGCAGCCCGGGGGGGGTCGAGCAGTACTTC. Residues: CASSPGGVEQYF. The chain is built from TRBV6-6 and TRBJ2-7; 8 bases line up with TRBD2. Germline loops: CDR1 MNHNY, CDR2 SVGAGI (reference sequence). This CDR3 has 12 amino acids. V shed 6 bases and J 6 bases; nucleotides not matched to a gene: 4.

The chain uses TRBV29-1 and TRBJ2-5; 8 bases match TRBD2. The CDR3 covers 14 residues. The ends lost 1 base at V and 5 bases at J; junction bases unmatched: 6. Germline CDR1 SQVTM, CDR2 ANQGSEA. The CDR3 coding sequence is TGCAGCGTTGAAGGGTTAGCGGGAAAGGAGACCCAGTACTTC. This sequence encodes CSVEGLAGKETQYF.

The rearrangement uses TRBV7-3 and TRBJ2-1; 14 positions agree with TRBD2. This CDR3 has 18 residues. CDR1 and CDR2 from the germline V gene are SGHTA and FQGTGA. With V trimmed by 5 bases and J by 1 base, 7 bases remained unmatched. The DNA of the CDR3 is TGTGCCAGCAGCCCCGACCGACTAGCGGGGGGGTCCTACAATGAGCAGTTCTTC. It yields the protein CASSPDRLAGGSYNEQFF. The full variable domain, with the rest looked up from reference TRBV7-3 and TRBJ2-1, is GAGVSQTPSNKVTEKGKYVELRCDPISGHTALYWYRQSLGQGPEFLIYFQGTGAADDSGLPNDRFFAVRPEGSVSTLKIQRTERGDSAVYLCASSPDRLAGGSYNEQFFGPGTRLTVL.

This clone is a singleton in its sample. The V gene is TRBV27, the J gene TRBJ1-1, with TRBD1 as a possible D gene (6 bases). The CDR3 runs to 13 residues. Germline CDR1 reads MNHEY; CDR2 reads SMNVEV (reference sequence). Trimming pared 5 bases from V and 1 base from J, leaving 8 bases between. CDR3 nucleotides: TGTGCCAGCAGTGTACAGGGGAACACTGAAGCTTTCTTT. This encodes CASSVQGNTEAFF.

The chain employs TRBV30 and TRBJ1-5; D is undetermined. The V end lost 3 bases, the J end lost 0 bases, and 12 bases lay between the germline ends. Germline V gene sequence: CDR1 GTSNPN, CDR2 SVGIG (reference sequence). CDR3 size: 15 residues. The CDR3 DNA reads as TGTGCCTGGAGCTCTATCGGGAATAGCAATCAGCCCCAGCATTTT. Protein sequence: CAWSSIGNSNQPQHF.

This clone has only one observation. Here the CDR3 reads CASRGGHTGELFF. CDR3 bases: TGTGCCAGCCGGGGGGGACACACCGGGGAGCTGTTTTTT. The gene calls are TRBV9 and TRBJ2-2; 8 nucleotides line up with TRBD2. The CDR3 is 13 residues long. CDR1 is SGDLS, CDR2 YYNGEE, per germline. V lost 7 bases, J lost 3 bases, and 2 bases stayed unmatched.

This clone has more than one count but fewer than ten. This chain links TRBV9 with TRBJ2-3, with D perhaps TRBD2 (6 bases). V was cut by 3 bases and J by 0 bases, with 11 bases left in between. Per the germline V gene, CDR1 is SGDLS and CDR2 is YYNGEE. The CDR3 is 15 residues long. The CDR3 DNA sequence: TGTGCCAGCAGCGCGGACGGGAGTAGCACAGATACGCAGTATTTT. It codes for CASSADGSSTDTQYF.

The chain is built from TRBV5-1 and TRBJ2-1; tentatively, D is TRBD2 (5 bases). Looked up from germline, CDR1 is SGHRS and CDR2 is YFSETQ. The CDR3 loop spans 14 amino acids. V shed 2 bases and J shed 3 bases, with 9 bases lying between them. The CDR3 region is CASSLLRDYNEQFF. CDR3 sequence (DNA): TGCGCCAGCAGCTTACTCCGGGACTACAATGAGCAGTTCTTC.

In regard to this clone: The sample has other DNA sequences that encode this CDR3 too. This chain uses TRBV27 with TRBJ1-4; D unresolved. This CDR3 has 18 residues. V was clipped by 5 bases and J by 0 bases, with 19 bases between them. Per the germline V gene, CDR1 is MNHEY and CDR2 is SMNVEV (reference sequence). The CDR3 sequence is CASSRYTGSRTTNEKLFF. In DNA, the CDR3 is TGTGCCAGCAGTCGTTACACCGGGTCCCGTACAACTAATGAAAAACTGTTTTTT.

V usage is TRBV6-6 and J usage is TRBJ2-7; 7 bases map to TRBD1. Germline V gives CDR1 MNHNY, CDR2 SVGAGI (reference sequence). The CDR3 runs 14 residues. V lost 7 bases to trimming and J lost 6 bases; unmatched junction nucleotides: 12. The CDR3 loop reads CASTLDRERLEQYF. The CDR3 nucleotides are TGTGCCAGCACTCTAGACAGGGAAAGACTCGAGCAGTACTTC.

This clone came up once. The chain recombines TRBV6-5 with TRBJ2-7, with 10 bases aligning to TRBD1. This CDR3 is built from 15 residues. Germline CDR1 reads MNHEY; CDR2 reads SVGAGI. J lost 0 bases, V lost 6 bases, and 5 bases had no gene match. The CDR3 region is CASSKGQGSSYEQYF. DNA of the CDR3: TGTGCCAGCAGCAAGGGACAGGGGTCCTCCTACGAGCAGTACTTC.

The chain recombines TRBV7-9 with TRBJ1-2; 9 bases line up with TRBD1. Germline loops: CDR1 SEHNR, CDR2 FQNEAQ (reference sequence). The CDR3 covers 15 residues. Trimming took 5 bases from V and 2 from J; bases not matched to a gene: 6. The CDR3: CASSPTGGENYGYTF. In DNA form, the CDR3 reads TGTGCCAGCAGCCCGACAGGGGGGGAAAACTATGGCTACACCTTC.

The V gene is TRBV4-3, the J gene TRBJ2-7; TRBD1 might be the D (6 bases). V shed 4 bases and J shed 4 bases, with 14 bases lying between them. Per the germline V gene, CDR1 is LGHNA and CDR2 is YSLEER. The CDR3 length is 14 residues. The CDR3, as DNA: TGCGCCAGCAGCCCAGAGACAGGACCTTACGAGCAGTACTTC. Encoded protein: CASSPETGPYEQYF.

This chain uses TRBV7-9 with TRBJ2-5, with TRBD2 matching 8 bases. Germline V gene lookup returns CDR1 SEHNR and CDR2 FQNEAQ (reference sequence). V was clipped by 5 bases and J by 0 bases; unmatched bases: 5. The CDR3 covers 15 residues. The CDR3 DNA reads TGTGCCAGCAGCCCGCGGGGGGCGGACCAAGAGACCCAGTACTTC. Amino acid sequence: CASSPRGADQETQYF. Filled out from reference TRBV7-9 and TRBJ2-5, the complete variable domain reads DTGVSQNPRHKITKRGQNVTFRCDPISEHNRLYWYRQTLGQGPEFLTYFQNEAQLEKSRLLSDRFSAERPKGSFSTLEIQRTEQGDSAMYLCASSPRGADQETQYFGPGTRLLVL.

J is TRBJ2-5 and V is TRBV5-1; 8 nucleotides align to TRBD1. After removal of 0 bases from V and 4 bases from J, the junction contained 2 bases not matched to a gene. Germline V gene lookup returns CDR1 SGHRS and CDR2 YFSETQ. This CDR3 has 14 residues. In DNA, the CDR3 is TGCGCCAGCAGCTTGGAACAGGGGGTAGAGACCCAGTACTTC. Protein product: CASSLEQGVETQYF.

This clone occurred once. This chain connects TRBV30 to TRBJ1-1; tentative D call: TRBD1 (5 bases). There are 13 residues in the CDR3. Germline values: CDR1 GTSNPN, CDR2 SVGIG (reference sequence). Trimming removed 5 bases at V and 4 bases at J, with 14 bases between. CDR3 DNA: TGTGCCTGGGACGGGGGGGGACTCACTGAAGCTTTCTTT. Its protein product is CAWDGGGLTEAFF.

The CDR3: CASSARASSTEAFF. CDR3 coding DNA: TGTGCCAGCAGCGCCAGGGCTTCTTCCACTGAAGCTTTCTTT. This chain links TRBV7-9 with TRBJ1-1; weak D call: TRBD1 (5 bases). CDR3 length: 14 amino acids. The V gene lost 5 bases and the J gene lost 4 bases, with 14 bases spanning the gap. CDR1 and CDR2 (germline): SEHNR, FQNEAQ (reference sequence).

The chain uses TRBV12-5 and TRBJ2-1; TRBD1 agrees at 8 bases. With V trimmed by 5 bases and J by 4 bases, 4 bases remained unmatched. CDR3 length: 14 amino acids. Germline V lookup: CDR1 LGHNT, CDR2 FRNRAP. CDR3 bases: TGTGCTAGTGGTGCGGGACAGGTTTACAATGAGCAGTTCTTC. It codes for CASGAGQVYNEQFF.

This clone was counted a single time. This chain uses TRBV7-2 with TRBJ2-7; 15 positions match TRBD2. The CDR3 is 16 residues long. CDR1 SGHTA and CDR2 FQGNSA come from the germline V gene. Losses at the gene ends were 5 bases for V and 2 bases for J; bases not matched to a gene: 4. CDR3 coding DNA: TGTGCCAGCAGCCCGGGACTAGCGGGAGGTCCCTACGAGCAGTACTTC. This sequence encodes CASSPGLAGGPYEQYF.

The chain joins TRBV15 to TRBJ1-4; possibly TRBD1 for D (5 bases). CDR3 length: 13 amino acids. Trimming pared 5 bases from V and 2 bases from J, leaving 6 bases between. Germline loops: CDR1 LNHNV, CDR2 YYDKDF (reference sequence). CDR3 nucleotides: TGTGCCACCAGCTACAGGACTAATGAAAAACTGTTTTTT. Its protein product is CATSYRTNEKLFF.

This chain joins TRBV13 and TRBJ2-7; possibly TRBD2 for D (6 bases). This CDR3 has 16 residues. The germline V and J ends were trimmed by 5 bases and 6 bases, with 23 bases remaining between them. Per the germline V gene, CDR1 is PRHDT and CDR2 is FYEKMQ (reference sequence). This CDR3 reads CASSTFTRLGLREQYF. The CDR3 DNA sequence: TGTGCCAGCAGCACCTTTACTAGACTAGGGCTCCGCGAGCAGTACTTC.

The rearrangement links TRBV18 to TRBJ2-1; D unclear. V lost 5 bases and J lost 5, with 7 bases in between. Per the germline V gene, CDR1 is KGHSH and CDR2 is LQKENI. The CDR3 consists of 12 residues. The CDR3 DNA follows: TGTGCCAGCTCATCCACTAACAATGAGCAGTTCTTC. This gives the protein CASSSTNNEQFF.